The 18 T cell receptor beta chains given below trace back to one sample, sequenced in a study of blood T cell repertoires in COVID-19. Here immunoSEQ multiplex PCR was the method, and the copy in TCRdb shows in-frame clones only, minus some. The data show around 340,000 clones, approximately 90% seen once. Input material: peripheral blood. The receptors derive from a woman aged 55-75 years with COVID-19, enrolled during active disease.

This chain uses TRBV5-4 with TRBJ2-2, with TRBD1 as a possible D gene (5 bases). This CDR3 has 15 amino acids. V gave up 5 bases and J gave up 5 bases, with 16 bases separating them. CDR1 is SGHNT and CDR2 is YYREEE in the germline V gene (reference sequence). The CDR3 bases are TGTGCCAGCAGTCCAAGCGCCAGGGTTACCGGGGAGCTGTTTTTT. This codes for CASSPSARVTGELFF.

The chain combines TRBV4-1 with TRBJ1-2, with D hard to call. Germline V gene data show CDR1 as MGHRA and CDR2 as YSYEKL. This CDR3 region has 13 residues. Between the trimmed V and J ends, which lost 1 base and 5 bases, there was a span of 8 bases. The CDR3 DNA reads TGCGCCAGCAGCCAAGCGGGAAAATATGGCTACACCTTC. Protein sequence: CASSQAGKYGYTF.

The V and J genes are TRBV5-1 and TRBJ1-6, with D possibly being TRBD1 (5 bases). The germline gives CDR1 SGHRS, CDR2 YFSETQ. There are 14 residues in the CDR3. V was cut by 2 bases and J by 5 bases, with 8 bases left in between. The CDR3 DNA follows: TGCGCCAGCAGCTTCCCAGGGAATAATTCACCCCTCCACTTT. This sequence encodes CASSFPGNNSPLHF. Drawing the rest from reference TRBV5-1 and TRBJ1-6, the complete variable domain is KAGVTQTPRYLIKTRGQQVTLSCSPISGHRSVSWYQQTPGQGLQFLFEYFSETQRNKGNFPGRFSGRQFSNSRSEMNVSTLELGDSALYLCASSFPGNNSPLHFGNGTRLTVT.

This chain connects TRBV5-4 to TRBJ2-1, with 8 bases that match TRBD1. Germline loops: CDR1 SGHNT, CDR2 YYREEE (reference sequence). CDR3 length: 15 residues. V gave up 5 bases and J gave up 3 bases; unmatched junction bases: 7. In DNA form, the CDR3 reads TGTGCCAGCAGGCTGGACAGGGTATTCTACAATGAGCAGTTCTTC. Its protein product is CASRLDRVFYNEQFF.

The gene calls are TRBV14 and TRBJ2-1; the D gene is possibly TRBD2 (5 bases). The germline gives CDR1 SGHDN, CDR2 FVKESK. The length of the CDR3 is 17 residues. The germline V and J ends were trimmed by 0 bases and 0 bases, with 12 bases remaining between them. The CDR3 sequence is CASSQDRGTTSYNEQFF. As DNA, the CDR3 is TGTGCCAGCAGCCAAGATCGGGGAACGACCTCCTACAATGAGCAGTTCTTC.

The chain carries TRBV7-8 and TRBJ1-2; 8 bases fit TRBD1. CDR3 length: 15 amino acids. J was trimmed by 7 bases and V by 2 bases; bases with no gene match: 9. Germline-derived CDR1 and CDR2 are SGHVS and FQNEAQ. Written as DNA, the CDR3 is TGTGCCAGCAGCTTATTTAGCCAGGGGGCGGCTGGCTACACCTTC. It codes for CASSLFSQGAAGYTF.

CDR3 nucleotides: TGCGCCAGCAGCCAAGGCGAACAGGGGGTATCTGAAGCTTTCTTT. Protein: CASSQGEQGVSEAFF. The chain has TRBV4-1 and TRBJ1-1, with 8 positions matching TRBD1. The CDR3 consists of 15 residues. Germline assignment: CDR1 MGHRA and CDR2 YSYEKL. V dropped 1 base and J dropped 6; count of bases not matched to a gene: 7.

The rearrangement uses TRBV18 and TRBJ1-3, with TRBD1 as a possible D gene (6 bases). Per germline, CDR1 KGHSH and CDR2 LQKENI. This CDR3 spans 15 amino acids. Deletions cut 2 bases from V and 4 bases from J, with 12 bases between. CDR3: CASSPVGGQGNTIYF. In nucleotides, the CDR3 is TGTGCCAGCTCACCAGTCGGGGGGCAAGGAAACACCATATATTTT.

This CDR3 is CATSAGQGTSNQPQHF. DNA of the CDR3: TGTGCCACCAGTGCGGGACAGGGTACTAGCAATCAGCCCCAGCATTTT. The J gene is TRBJ1-5, the V gene TRBV24-1; 9 bases line up with TRBD1. V shed 5 bases and J 0 bases; nucleotides not matched to a gene: 4. This CDR3 is built from 16 residues. CDR1 and CDR2 from the germline V gene are KGHDR and SFDVKD.

The chain joins TRBV11-3 to TRBJ2-5; TRBD2 is a possible D gene (6 bases). The CDR3 loop spans 16 amino acids. Germline lookup yields CDR1 SGHNT and CDR2 YENEEA. The ends were cut back, 1 base at V and 4 bases at J, with 16 bases in the middle. CDR3 region: CASSLGAGTDVETQYF. Here the CDR3 DNA reads TGTGCCAGCAGCTTAGGGGCCGGGACTGATGTAGAGACCCAGTACTTC.

The chain joins TRBV5-1 to TRBJ1-1; 7 nucleotides line up with TRBD1. Germline CDR1 and CDR2: SGHRS and YFSETQ. The CDR3 extends over 15 amino acids. V was clipped by 0 bases and J by 3 bases; unmatched bases: 5. In DNA, the CDR3 is TGCGCCAGCAGCTTGGGCGGGACAGTAGACACTGAAGCTTTCTTT. Amino acid sequence: CASSLGGTVDTEAFF.

The CDR3 DNA reads TGTGCCAGCAGCTTGGCCGGGGGAATCACTGAAGCTTTCTTT. This codes for CASSLAGGITEAFF. This rearrangement joins TRBV5-4 to TRBJ1-1; TRBD1 is a possible D gene (5 bases). V lost 0 bases and J lost 4, with 10 bases in between. Per germline, CDR1 SGHNT and CDR2 YYREEE (reference sequence). The CDR3 is 14 residues long. The full variable domain, in which reference TRBV5-4 and TRBJ1-1 provide the parts outside the CDR3, is ETGVTQSPTHLIKTRGQQVTLRCSSQSGHNTVSWYQQALGQGPQFIFQYYREEENGRGNFPPRFSGLQFPNYSSELNVNALELDDSALYLCASSLAGGITEAFFGQGTRLTVV.

This rearrangement joins TRBV2 to TRBJ1-1; no clear D gene. The CDR3 runs to 10 residues. Germline CDR1 reads SNHLY; CDR2 reads FYNNEI. V was trimmed by 5 bases and J by 5 bases, leaving 3 bases between them. DNA for the CDR3: TGTGCCAGCAGTCGGACTGAAGCTTTCTTT. This translates into CASSRTEAFF.

Only one count was recorded for this clone. This chain links TRBV4-2 with TRBJ1-2; 8 nucleotides align to TRBD1. The germline V gene encodes CDR1 LGHNA and CDR2 YNFKEQ. The V segment lost 1 base and the J segment 4 bases; nucleotides outside the gene matches: 5. This CDR3 region has 15 residues. DNA for the CDR3: TGTGCCAGCAGCCAAGTCTCTGGACAGGGCTATGGCTACACCTTC. It translates to CASSQVSGQGYGYTF.

This chain connects TRBV7-9 to TRBJ1-6; TRBD1 matches at 10 bases. Germline V lookup: CDR1 SEHNR, CDR2 FQNEAQ (reference sequence). V gave up 5 bases and J gave up 7 bases; unmatched junction bases: 5. The CDR3 consists of 15 residues. The CDR3 DNA follows: TGTGCCAGCAGCGGACAGGGGGTAGGCAATTCACCCCTCCACTTT. Amino acid sequence: CASSGQGVGNSPLHF.

V is TRBV19 and J is TRBJ1-5; 11 bases align to TRBD1. V was pared by 3 bases and J by 3 bases, with 4 bases of the junction left unmatched. The CDR3 is 16 residues long. Germline V gene lookup returns CDR1 LNHDA and CDR2 SQIVND (reference sequence). In nucleotides, the CDR3 is TGTGCCAGTAGTATCAGGGACAGGGGGAACAATCAGCCCCAGCATTTT. Its translation: CASSIRDRGNNQPQHF.

The chain carries TRBV30 and TRBJ1-1; D remains ambiguous. Trimming shortened V by 5 bases and J by 3 bases, and 7 bases separated the two germline ends. The CDR3 consists of 11 residues. Germline V gene lookup returns CDR1 GTSNPN and CDR2 SVGIG (reference sequence). The CDR3 loop is CAWAEYTEAFF. For the CDR3, the DNA is TGTGCCTGGGCTGAGTACACTGAAGCTTTCTTT.

V and J are TRBV5-1 and TRBJ1-6; possible D gene TRBD1, 5 bases. In germline, CDR1 is SGHRS, CDR2 YFSETQ. Trimming pared 1 base from V and 0 bases from J, leaving 11 bases between. The length of the CDR3 is 17 residues. CDR3 residues: CASSLSAGGSYNSPLHF. CDR3 nucleotides: TGCGCCAGCAGCTTGTCCGCCGGGGGCTCCTATAATTCACCCCTCCACTTT.